A single sample is the source of the 19 T cell receptor beta chains below, sequenced in a study of a mutant IDH1 vaccine in newly diagnosed glioma. These receptors have no known antigen. The protocol was immunoSEQ multiplex PCR, while the TCRdb copy is restricted to in-frame clones and leaves out a portion. The sample has about 85,000 clones; nearly 90% are singletons. Time point noted: week 47, end of study. Doses consisted of 300 ug of mutant IDH1 20-mer peptide each, paired with topical imiquimod. This specimen consisted of PBMCs, obtained from a glioma patient whose treatment included an IDH1 peptide vaccine. Every receptor here comes from a woman aged 50 to 60 with glioma.

This rearrangement joins TRBV19 to TRBJ1-4; D remains unclear. The CDR3 contains 12 residues. Trimming took off 5 bases at V and 10 bases at J, with 11 bases between the two ends. The germline V gene has CDR1 LNHDA and CDR2 SQIVND (reference sequence). This CDR3 reads CASSASSTKLFF. Here the CDR3 DNA reads TGTGCCAGTAGTGCTTCCTCGACAAAACTGTTTTTT.

The chain is built from TRBV5-1 and TRBJ2-1; 13 positions agree with TRBD2. From germline, CDR1 is SGHRS and CDR2 YFSETQ. The junction had 11 bases not matched to a gene; V was cut back by 4 bases and J by 1 base. This CDR3 is 19 amino acids long. CDR3 sequence reads: CASSLRRTSGSVSYNEQFF. CDR3 DNA sequence: TGCGCCAGCAGCCTCCGTCGGACTAGCGGGAGTGTTTCCTACAATGAGCAGTTCTTC. Full variable domain (remainder filled in from reference TRBV5-1 and TRBJ2-1): KAGVTQTPRYLIKTRGQQVTLSCSPISGHRSVSWYQQTPGQGLQFLFEYFSETQRNKGNFPGRFSGRQFSNSRSEMNVSTLELGDSALYLCASSLRRTSGSVSYNEQFFGPGTRLTVL.

The chain carries TRBV5-1 and TRBJ2-5, with D tentatively TRBD2 (6 bases). Germline V gene data show CDR1 as SGHRS and CDR2 as YFSETQ. The CDR3 has 17 amino acids. Trimming took 1 base from V and 5 from J, leaving 21 bases between them. CDR3 protein: CASSLYTGEGSGETQYF. CDR3 nucleotides: TGCGCCAGCAGCTTGTATACGGGAGAGGGGTCCGGGGAGACCCAGTACTTC.

CDR3 amino acids: CASRVTGYEQYF. In DNA, the CDR3 is TGTGCCAGCAGGGTAACCGGCTACGAGCAGTACTTC. V is TRBV6-1 and J is TRBJ2-7; D remains unclear. The CDR3 runs 12 residues. Per the germline V gene, CDR1 is MNHNS and CDR2 is SASEGT. Trimming pared 6 bases from V and 3 bases from J, leaving 9 bases between.

The J gene is TRBJ2-3, the V gene TRBV4-2; D is unclear. The CDR3 is made up of 16 amino acids. The V gene lost 0 bases and the J gene lost 2 bases, with 12 bases spanning the gap. From germline, CDR1 is LGHNA and CDR2 YNFKEQ. CDR3 bases: TGTGCCAGCAGCCAAGATTGGGCTACAACCACAGATACGCAGTATTTT. As protein: CASSQDWATTTDTQYF.

V is TRBV6-5 and J is TRBJ2-7, with D maybe TRBD2 (6 bases). Per germline, CDR1 MNHEY and CDR2 SVGAGI. V lost 0 bases to trimming and J lost 6 bases, with 15 bases between them. The CDR3 extends over 15 amino acids. The CDR3 DNA reads as TGTGCCAGCAGTTACTCATGGGAGGCCGACGCCGAGCAGTACTTC. Residues: CASSYSWEADAEQYF.

The rearrangement uses TRBV28 and TRBJ2-7; possible D gene TRBD2, 7 bases. This CDR3 has 13 amino acids. Germline V gene sequence: CDR1 MDHEN, CDR2 SYDVKM. Trimming pared 8 bases from V and 4 bases from J, leaving 15 bases between. CDR3 DNA sequence: TGTGCCAGCGGAGGGGGGGGCCTTTACGAGCAGTACTTC. Its translation is CASGGGGLYEQYF.

The gene calls are TRBV6-5 and TRBJ1-5, with no clear D. Between the trimmed V and J ends, which lost 4 bases and 8 bases, there was a span of 6 bases. The CDR3 is 11 residues long. The germline CDR1 and CDR2 sequences are MNHEY and SVGAGI. DNA for the CDR3: TGTGCCAGCAGTTCAGACGAGCCCCAGCATTTT. It specifies CASSSDEPQHF.

This CDR3 reads CASSLPRVSEQFF. The CDR3 coding sequence is TGTGCCAGCAGCCTCCCTAGAGTCAGTGAGCAGTTCTTC. The rearrangement joins TRBV5-4 to TRBJ2-1; D not certain. CDR1 is SGHNT, CDR2 YYREEE, per germline (reference sequence). V lost 4 bases to trimming and J lost 9 bases, with 14 bases between them. This CDR3 region has 13 residues.

The CDR3 sequence: CASSQEGQGLSYEQYF. The CDR3, as DNA: TGCGCCAGCAGCCAAGAGGGGCAGGGCCTTTCCTACGAGCAGTACTTC. The chain recombines TRBV4-1 with TRBJ2-7, with D possibly TRBD1 on 5 matching bases. Germline loops: CDR1 MGHRA, CDR2 YSYEKL. V lost 0 bases and J 1 base, leaving 13 bases between the germline ends. The CDR3 is 16 residues long.

This chain links TRBV6-6 with TRBJ2-1; D call uncertain. Trimming cost V 11 bases and J 1 base, with 12 bases left between them. Germline V lookup: CDR1 MNHNY, CDR2 SVGAGI (reference sequence). CDR3 length: 13 amino acids. The CDR3 region has the DNA TGTGCCTTATCGGGTGGGTCCTACAATGAGCAGTTCTTC. Translated: CALSGGSYNEQFF.

This rearrangement joins TRBV10-3 to TRBJ1-5; 9 nucleotides agree with TRBD1. V lost 2 bases to trimming and J lost 6 bases; unmatched junction nucleotides: 8. Germline V gene data show CDR1 as ENHRY and CDR2 as SYGVKD. The CDR3 is 16 residues long. Here the CDR3 DNA reads TGTGCCATCAGTGAGCGGGGACAGGGTGTTGGTCAGCCCCAGCATTTT. Amino acids: CAISERGQGVGQPQHF.

The rearrangement uses TRBV19 and TRBJ2-3; TRBD2 matches at 12 bases. V was pared by 5 bases and J by 1 base, with 7 bases of the junction left unmatched. Germline assignment: CDR1 LNHDA and CDR2 SQIVND (reference sequence). The CDR3 consists of 17 residues. CDR3 sequence reads: CASSRTSGNLGTDTQYF. CDR3 sequence (DNA): TGTGCCAGTAGTCGGACTAGCGGGAATCTTGGCACAGATACGCAGTATTTT.

The chain employs TRBV5-4 and TRBJ2-6; 7 positions match TRBD2. The ends lost 2 bases at V and 0 bases at J; junction bases unmatched: 8. Germline assignment: CDR1 SGHNT and CDR2 YYREEE (reference sequence). The CDR3 loop spans 18 amino acids. In DNA form, the CDR3 reads TGTGCCAGCAGCTTTGGGGGGGGAGGACGCTCTGGGGCCAACGTCCTGACTTTC. It yields the protein CASSFGGGGRSGANVLTF.

The V gene is TRBV6-1, the J gene TRBJ2-7; 9 nucleotides match TRBD1. V shed 9 bases, J shed 5 bases, and the junction held 11 bases outside the gene matches. The length of the CDR3 is 14 residues. The V gene's germline CDR1 is MNHNS and CDR2 SASEGT. This CDR3 reads CASHKGTGFHEQYF. The CDR3 bases are TGTGCCAGTCATAAGGGGACAGGGTTCCACGAGCAGTACTTC.

V gene TRBV7-6 combines with J gene TRBJ2-1, with D unresolved. The CDR3 spans 15 residues. V was clipped by 2 bases and J by 2 bases, with 10 bases between them. Germline V gene data show CDR1 as SGHVS and CDR2 as FNYEAQ. The CDR3 spells CASSLTSRPYNEQFF. CDR3 DNA: TGTGCCAGCAGCTTAACAAGTAGGCCCTACAATGAGCAGTTCTTC.

The V and J genes are TRBV9 and TRBJ1-6; no clear D. Per germline, CDR1 SGDLS and CDR2 YYNGEE. Trimming left V 0 bases short and J 7 bases short, with 14 bases between. The CDR3 runs 16 residues. The CDR3 sequence is CASSVGEGRGNSPLHF. CDR3 bases: TGTGCCAGCAGCGTAGGGGAAGGGCGGGGAAATTCACCCCTCCACTTT.

The sample holds one count of this clone. The chain employs TRBV10-3 and TRBJ2-5; D is unresolved. Trimming shortened V by 3 bases and J by 2 bases, and 4 bases separated the two germline ends. The CDR3 is 12 residues long. Per the germline V gene, CDR1 is ENHRY and CDR2 is SYGVKD. CDR3 sequence: CAISDRQETQYF. CDR3 in DNA: TGTGCCATCAGTGACCGACAAGAGACCCAGTACTTC.

The CDR3 bases are TGTGCCAGCAGCTTAGATTCGGCTGCGGGGAATGAGCAGTTCTTC. It encodes CASSLDSAAGNEQFF. The chain carries TRBV11-3 and TRBJ2-1; TRBD2 is a possible D gene (6 bases). Germline V gene data show CDR1 as SGHNT and CDR2 as YENEEA. The V gene lost 0 bases and the J gene lost 7 bases, with 13 bases spanning the gap. The CDR3 contains 15 residues. The full variable domain, with the rest looked up from reference TRBV11-3 and TRBJ2-1, is EAGVVQSPRYKIIEKKQPVAFWCNPISGHNTLYWYLQNLGQGPELLIRYENEEAVDDSQLPKDRFSAERLKGVDSTLKIQPAELGDSAVYLCASSLDSAAGNEQFFGPGTRLTVL.